This is a list of T cell receptor beta chains from one sample in a study of radiotherapy plus CTLA-4 blockade in lung cancer. Clones were sequenced by immunoSEQ multiplex PCR, and TCRdb holds only the in-frame ones, with some missing. The sample yields 84,000 or so clones, about 85% seen once. This specimen consisted of peripheral blood, obtained from a patient treated with radiotherapy plus ipilimumab. Every receptor here comes from a human donor with non-small cell lung cancer that progressed on radiotherapy plus ipilimumab. The CDR3 runs from the conserved cysteine through the conserved F or W. The D gene is left open where the match is weak. Rows give clone size only sometimes, using once, few, many, or a class for an expanded clone.

D gene: -
clone size: -
J gene: TRBJ2-3
V gene: TRBV28
CDR3 protein: CASSRPPGFTDTQYF
CDR3 DNA: TGTGCCAGCAGTCGCCCCCCGGGGTTCACAGATACGCAGTATTTT

D gene: -
clone size: -
J gene: TRBJ1-4
V gene: TRBV18
CDR3 protein: CASSPPGGGGEKLFF
CDR3 DNA: TGTGCCAGCTCACCACCGGGCGGAGGAGGGGAAAAACTGTTTTTT

D gene: TRBD2
clone size: -
J gene: TRBJ2-5
V gene: TRBV7-2
CDR3 protein: CASSLGSGVQETQYF
CDR3 DNA: TGTGCCAGCAGCTTAGGGAGCGGGGTCCAAGAGACCCAGTACTTC

D gene: TRBD2
clone size: -
J gene: TRBJ2-1
V gene: TRBV19
CDR3 protein: CASSIELARDRWYNEQFF
CDR3 DNA: TGTGCCAGTAGTATAGAACTAGCGAGGGACCGTTGGTACAATGAGCAGTTCTTC

D gene: TRBD1
clone size: -
J gene: TRBJ2-7
V gene: TRBV2
CDR3 protein: CASSFSRGPVAYYQYEQYF
CDR3 DNA: TGTGCCAGCAGTTTTTCCAGGGGGCCAGTTGCGTATTATCAGTACGAGCAGTACTTC

D gene: -
clone size: -
J gene: TRBJ1-4
V gene: TRBV6-6
CDR3 protein: CASRGNEKLFF
CDR3 DNA: TGTGCCAGCAGGGGTAATGAAAAACTGTTTTTT

D gene: TRBD2
clone size: -
J gene: TRBJ2-1
V gene: TRBV4-1
CDR3 protein: CASSLSRLAVYNEQFF
CDR3 DNA: TGCGCCAGCAGCCTGAGTCGACTAGCGGTATACAATGAGCAGTTCTTC

D gene: -
clone size: few
J gene: TRBJ1-5
V gene: TRBV27
CDR3 protein: CASSLSGQNNQPQHF
CDR3 DNA: TGTGCCAGCAGTTTAAGTGGACAGAACAATCAGCCCCAGCATTTT

D gene: TRBD2
clone size: -
J gene: TRBJ2-2
V gene: TRBV11-3
CDR3 protein: CASSARPGLGVPGELFF
CDR3 DNA: TGTGCCAGCAGCGCCCGACCGGGACTAGGGGTCCCCGGGGAGCTGTTTTTT

D gene: -
clone size: -
J gene: TRBJ2-4
V gene: TRBV1
CDR3 protein: CTSRICQGTKNIQYF
CDR3 DNA: TGCACCAGCAGAATATGCCAGGGGACCAAAAACATTCAGTACTTC

D gene: -
clone size: -
J gene: TRBJ2-6
V gene: TRBV18
CDR3 protein: CASSLISGANVLTF
CDR3 DNA: TGTGCCAGCTCACTCATCTCTGGGGCCAACGTCCTGACTTTC

D gene: TRBD2
clone size: -
J gene: TRBJ2-1
V gene: TRBV27
CDR3 protein: CASSLNLPGLAGVTPYNEQFF
CDR3 DNA: TGTGCCAGCAGTTTAAACCTTCCGGGACTAGCGGGAGTTACTCCTTACAATGAGCAGTTCTTC

D gene: -
clone size: -
J gene: TRBJ1-1
V gene: TRBV15
CDR3 protein: CATSPGPNTEAFF
CDR3 DNA: TGTGCCACCAGTCCGGGACCGAACACTGAAGCTTTCTTT

D gene: TRBD1
clone size: -
J gene: TRBJ2-7
V gene: TRBV6-5
CDR3 protein: CASSLGQGVYEQYF
CDR3 DNA: TGTGCCAGCAGCCTCGGACAGGGAGTCTACGAGCAGTACTTC

D gene: -
clone size: -
J gene: TRBJ1-1
V gene: TRBV5-6
CDR3 protein: CASRYGGGLNTEAFF
CDR3 DNA: TGTGCCAGCAGATACGGAGGGGGACTGAACACTGAAGCTTTCTTT

D gene: -
clone size: -
J gene: TRBJ1-3
V gene: TRBV19
CDR3 protein: CASSIRSSGNTIYF
CDR3 DNA: TGTGCCAGTAGTATTCGAAGCTCTGGAAACACCATATATTTT

D gene: TRBD1
clone size: -
J gene: TRBJ1-5
V gene: TRBV25-1
CDR3 protein: CASSGRTGGISQPQHF
CDR3 DNA: TGTGCCAGCAGTGGAAGGACAGGGGGGATTAGTCAGCCCCAGCATTTT

D gene: -
clone size: -
J gene: TRBJ1-5
V gene: TRBV6-6
CDR3 protein: CASSPPGRGGNQPQHF
CDR3 DNA: TGTGCCAGCAGCCCACCGGGCCGGGGGGGCAATCAGCCCCAGCATTTT

D gene: -
clone size: -
J gene: TRBJ2-2
V gene: TRBV5-4
CDR3 protein: CASSISGTGRELFF
CDR3 DNA: TGTGCCAGCAGCATTAGCGGTACGGGCAGGGAGCTGTTTTTT

D gene: -
clone size: -
J gene: TRBJ1-4
V gene: TRBV4-3
CDR3 protein: CASSQGQLSGEKLFF
CDR3 DNA: TGCGCCAGCAGCCAAGGACAGCTAAGCGGTGAAAAACTGTTTTTT

D gene: -
clone size: -
J gene: TRBJ2-7
V gene: TRBV6-6
CDR3 protein: CASSQLWEQYF
CDR3 DNA: TGTGCCAGCAGCCAACTATGGGAGCAGTACTTC

D gene: -
clone size: -
J gene: TRBJ2-1
V gene: TRBV29-1
CDR3 protein: CSLSNGRPPYNEQFF
CDR3 DNA: TGCAGCCTCTCCAACGGGAGACCTCCTTACAATGAGCAGTTCTTC

D gene: -
clone size: -
J gene: TRBJ2-7
V gene: TRBV28
CDR3 protein: CASSLRTGRNEQYF
CDR3 DNA: TGTGCCAGCAGTTTACGGACCGGAAGGAACGAGCAGTACTTC

D gene: -
clone size: once
J gene: TRBJ2-3
V gene: TRBV11-2
CDR3 protein: CASSPAQGRGTDTQYF
CDR3 DNA: TGTGCCAGCAGCCCGGCACAGGGACGGGGCACAGATACGCAGTATTTT

D gene: -
clone size: -
J gene: TRBJ1-4
V gene: TRBV7-9
CDR3 protein: CASSLDRTDNEKLFF
CDR3 DNA: TGTGCCAGCAGCTTAGATAGGACTGACAATGAAAAACTGTTTTTT

D gene: TRBD1
clone size: -
J gene: TRBJ2-5
V gene: TRBV27
CDR3 protein: CASSLEPGRGPKTQYF
CDR3 DNA: TGTGCCAGCAGTTTAGAACCCGGCAGGGGGCCGAAGACCCAGTACTTC

D gene: -
clone size: -
J gene: TRBJ1-1
V gene: TRBV30
CDR3 protein: CAWSVQLNTEAFF
CDR3 DNA: TGTGCCTGGAGTGTACAGTTGAACACTGAAGCTTTCTTT

D gene: -
clone size: -
J gene: TRBJ1-2
V gene: TRBV18
CDR3 protein: CASSPTGVDGYTF
CDR3 DNA: TGTGCCAGCTCACCGACTGGGGTGGATGGCTACACCTTC

D gene: -
clone size: -
J gene: TRBJ1-2
V gene: TRBV2
CDR3 protein: CASSEGATGRNGYTF
CDR3 DNA: TGTGCCAGCAGTGAGGGAGCAACAGGGCGTAATGGCTACACCTTC

D gene: TRBD1
clone size: -
J gene: TRBJ2-2
V gene: TRBV11-1
CDR3 protein: CASGPNAGTVNTGELFF
CDR3 DNA: TGTGCCAGCGGCCCTAATGCCGGGACAGTGAACACCGGGGAGCTGTTTTTT

D gene: -
clone size: -
J gene: TRBJ2-2
V gene: TRBV28
CDR3 protein: CASSLYSAGELFF
CDR3 DNA: TGTGCCAGCAGTTTATACAGTGCCGGGGAGCTGTTTTTT

D gene: -
clone size: -
J gene: TRBJ2-3
V gene: TRBV19
CDR3 protein: CASSMGKLLSTDTQYF
CDR3 DNA: TGTGCCAGTAGTATGGGAAAACTTTTAAGCACAGATACGCAGTATTTT

D gene: -
clone size: -
J gene: TRBJ2-5
V gene: TRBV5-1
CDR3 protein: CASSLYQETQYF
CDR3 DNA: TGCGCCAGCAGCTTATATCAAGAGACCCAGTACTTC

D gene: TRBD2
clone size: once
J gene: TRBJ2-1
V gene: TRBV28
CDR3 protein: CASSFSASGGINNEQFF
CDR3 DNA: TGTGCCAGCAGTTTTTCGGCTAGCGGGGGGATTAACAATGAGCAGTTCTTC

D gene: -
clone size: -
J gene: TRBJ1-5
V gene: TRBV27
CDR3 protein: CATSLGGVGQPQHF
CDR3 DNA: TGTGCCACCTCCCTGGGGGGGGTCGGACAGCCCCAGCATTTT

D gene: -
clone size: -
J gene: TRBJ1-3
V gene: TRBV19
CDR3 protein: CASGGNSGNTIYF
CDR3 DNA: TGTGCCAGCGGAGGAAACTCTGGAAACACCATATATTTT

D gene: -
clone size: -
J gene: TRBJ2-5
V gene: TRBV6-6
CDR3 protein: CASSPTRQEQETQYF
CDR3 DNA: TGTGCCAGCAGTCCCACCCGACAGGAACAAGAGACCCAGTACTTC

D gene: -
clone size: -
J gene: TRBJ2-1
V gene: TRBV7-6
CDR3 protein: CASSQVPISGGEQFF
CDR3 DNA: TGTGCCAGCAGCCAGGTTCCCATCAGTGGCGGCGAGCAGTTCTTC

D gene: -
clone size: -
J gene: TRBJ2-1
V gene: TRBV6-6
CDR3 protein: CASRNSQRMFF
CDR3 DNA: TGTGCCAGCAGGAATAGCCAGAGGATGTTCTTC

D gene: -
clone size: few
J gene: TRBJ1-6
V gene: TRBV6-6
CDR3 protein: CASSYGFPNSPLHF
CDR3 DNA: TGTGCCAGCAGTTATGGCTTCCCAAATTCACCCCTCCACTTT

D gene: -
clone size: few
J gene: TRBJ1-2
V gene: TRBV10-3
CDR3 protein: CAIMSGDRNYGYTF
CDR3 DNA: TGTGCCATCATGTCGGGGGATAGGAACTATGGCTACACCTTC

D gene: -
clone size: -
J gene: TRBJ1-1
V gene: TRBV5-1
CDR3 protein: CASRFTGGPLSNEAFF
CDR3 DNA: TGCGCCAGCAGATTCACCGGGGGGCCCCTGAGCAATGAAGCTTTCTTT

D gene: -
clone size: once
J gene: TRBJ2-7
V gene: TRBV28
CDR3 protein: CASSSASGVRDEQYF
CDR3 DNA: TGTGCCAGCAGTTCAGCCTCGGGGGTCCGGGACGAGCAGTACTTC

D gene: -
clone size: -
J gene: TRBJ2-5
V gene: TRBV5-4
CDR3 protein: CASSHLESGRETQYF
CDR3 DNA: TGTGCCAGCAGCCATCTCGAAAGTGGTCGGGAGACCCAGTACTTC

D gene: -
clone size: once
J gene: TRBJ2-6
V gene: TRBV28
CDR3 protein: CASSPGVLWANVLTF
CDR3 DNA: TGTGCCAGCAGCCCCGGGGTCCTTTGGGCCAACGTCCTGACTTTC

D gene: TRBD2
clone size: -
J gene: TRBJ2-7
V gene: TRBV2
CDR3 protein: CASSLIGGLAGGKQYF
CDR3 DNA: TGTGCCAGCAGCTTAATAGGGGGACTAGCGGGAGGAAAGCAGTACTTC

D gene: TRBD2
clone size: -
J gene: TRBJ2-1
V gene: TRBV6-5
CDR3 protein: CASSSIAGGFHNEQFF
CDR3 DNA: TGTGCCAGCAGTTCCATAGCGGGGGGGTTCCACAATGAGCAGTTCTTC

D gene: -
clone size: -
J gene: TRBJ2-7
V gene: TRBV19
CDR3 protein: CASSRRLSYEQYF
CDR3 DNA: TGTGCCAGTAGTAGACGGCTGTCCTACGAGCAGTACTTC

D gene: -
clone size: -
J gene: TRBJ1-4
V gene: TRBV9
CDR3 protein: CASSVGGLTNEKLFF
CDR3 DNA: TGTGCCAGCAGCGTAGGTGGTTTAACTAATGAAAAACTGTTTTTT

D gene: TRBD1
clone size: medium-sized
J gene: TRBJ1-1
V gene: TRBV10-2
CDR3 protein: CASNRPGQGWTEAFF
CDR3 DNA: TGCGCCAGCAATCGCCCGGGACAGGGGTGGACTGAAGCTTTCTTT

D gene: -
clone size: once
J gene: TRBJ1-3
V gene: TRBV2
CDR3 protein: CASSEAGYRASGNTIYF
CDR3 DNA: TGTGCCAGCAGTGAAGCGGGTTACAGGGCCTCTGGAAACACCATATATTTT

D gene: -
clone size: -
J gene: TRBJ2-7
V gene: TRBV15
CDR3 protein: CATSRERSAGSYEQYF
CDR3 DNA: TGTGCCACCAGCAGGGAAAGGTCGGCAGGGTCCTACGAGCAGTACTTC

D gene: -
clone size: once
J gene: TRBJ2-5
V gene: TRBV4-3
CDR3 protein: CASSRSPWETQYF
CDR3 DNA: TGCGCCAGCAGCCGATCCCCCTGGGAGACCCAGTACTTC

D gene: TRBD1
clone size: -
J gene: TRBJ1-1
V gene: TRBV10-3
CDR3 protein: CAISDRGRTEAFF
CDR3 DNA: TGTGCCATCAGTGATAGGGGGCGTACTGAAGCTTTCTTT

D gene: -
clone size: few
J gene: TRBJ1-3
V gene: TRBV6-5
CDR3 protein: CASSYSPDGGNTIYF
CDR3 DNA: TGTGCCAGCAGTTACTCACCGGACGGTGGAAACACCATATATTTT

D gene: -
clone size: -
J gene: TRBJ1-2
V gene: TRBV7-6
CDR3 protein: CASSNESGVYGYTF
CDR3 DNA: TGTGCCAGCAGCAACGAGTCCGGCGTCTATGGCTACACCTTC

D gene: -
clone size: -
J gene: TRBJ2-3
V gene: TRBV5-4
CDR3 protein: CASSAGQFTDTQYF
CDR3 DNA: TGTGCCAGCAGCGCGGGACAGTTCACAGATACGCAGTATTTT

D gene: -
clone size: once
J gene: TRBJ2-1
V gene: TRBV5-1
CDR3 protein: CASSLEAYNEQFF
CDR3 DNA: TGCGCCAGCAGCTTGGAGGCTTACAATGAGCAGTTCTTC